The clone carrying this T cell receptor beta chain was counted between two and nine times. Its cognate antigen is unknown. This sample is part of a study of beta chain features in type 1 diabetes. Study as a whole: 107,917,701 sorted cells were examined across all samples.

Every bit of the isolated RNA underwent reverse transcription, so sequencing read expressed TCRB transcripts. Clones were read by immunoSEQ multiplex PCR, and TCRdb kept only the in-frame ones, dropping some. The data show about 170,000 clones, with 7.8% seen just once and roughly 1% held by the top ten. CDR3 length: 15 residues. The V gene end was trimmed by 2 bases and the J gene end by 2 bases; junction bases not matched to a gene: 4. The germline gives CDR1 SGHRS, CDR2 YFSETQ. Study findings and constraints: At VDJ recombination sites, type 1 diabetes patients had fewer insertions and more deleted nucleotides. A moderate, significant TCRB CDR3 shortening appeared in type 1 diabetes across four CD4+ subsets.

The sequencing input was central memory CD4+ T cells from blood. The receptor comes from a woman aged 40-49 years with type 1 diabetes. This chain uses TRBV5-1 with TRBJ2-3, with 8 bases fitting TRBD2. DNA for the CDR3: TGCGCCAGCAGCTTAACGGGAGGGTCCACAGATACGCAGTATTTT. It translates to CASSLTGGSTDTQYF.